Below, one TCR beta chain is given with its context. The sample originates from a study of blood T cell repertoires in COVID-19. Across the whole study: The United States, Italy and Spain were the sources of the acute and convalescent COVID-19 samples.

Adults between about 18 and 95 years of age took part from fewer than 30 US areas. Cohort 3 recovery required two negative PCRs, clearance, or symptom resolution. With V trimmed by 4 bases and J by 6 bases, 5 bases remained unmatched. Germline-derived CDR1 and CDR2 are SGHNT and YYREEE (reference sequence). This CDR3 has 15 amino acids. Measured with immunoSEQ multiplex PCR; TCRdb has only the in-frame clones, and not every one. In the table there are a few hundred thousand clones, over 75% of which are singletons. This clonotype originated in a woman under 40 who had recovered from COVID-19. Material: PBMCs or T cells enriched from blood (not recorded which). The V call is TRBV5-4, the J call TRBJ2-1; 12 positions agree with TRBD2. The CDR3, as DNA: TGTGCCAGCAGCAATCCGACTAGCGGGGGCAATGAGCAGTTCTTC. It specifies CASSNPTSGGNEQFF.